A selection of T cell receptor beta chains follows, all from one sample in a study of shared clonotypes between healthy human individuals. Profiling relied on immunoSEQ multiplex PCR, and the TCRdb table lists in-frame clones only, not all of them. The repertoire holds about 680,000 clones, with around 92% as singletons. The sample comprised naive CD8+ T cells sorted from blood. These TCRs come from a man aged 30 to 45 in good health. CDR3s include the opening cysteine and the closing phenylalanine or tryptophan. The D gene is left open where the match is weak. Size is stated for part of the rows, as once, few or many counts, or as a class when the clone is expanded.

v_call: TRBV7-9
clone_size: .
j_call: TRBJ2-5
d_call: .
cdr3_nt: TGTGCCAGCAGCCGTATGTGGGGGCTCGTACAAGAGACCCAGTACTTC
cdr3_aa: CASSRMWGLVQETQYF

v_call: TRBV7-2
clone_size: .
j_call: TRBJ2-1
d_call: .
cdr3_nt: TGTGCCAGCAGCTCGCAGTACAATGAGCAGTTCTTC
cdr3_aa: CASSSQYNEQFF

v_call: TRBV7-9
clone_size: .
j_call: TRBJ2-5
d_call: .
cdr3_nt: TGTGCCAGCAGCTCCCCGGTGGGTGAGGGCAGGCTATGGGAGACCCAGTACTTC
cdr3_aa: CASSSPVGEGRLWETQYF

v_call: TRBV7-8
clone_size: .
j_call: TRBJ2-7
d_call: .
cdr3_nt: TGTGCCAGCAGCCCTGTGGTGTGGACACCCTACGAGCAGTACTTC
cdr3_aa: CASSPVVWTPYEQYF

v_call: TRBV9
clone_size: .
j_call: TRBJ1-4
d_call: TRBD1
cdr3_nt: TGTGCCAGCAGCGTAGGTGACAGGGGGGGAGAAAAACTGTTTTTT
cdr3_aa: CASSVGDRGGEKLFF

v_call: TRBV7-2
clone_size: .
j_call: TRBJ2-1
d_call: .
cdr3_nt: TGTGCCAGCACCACGCCGGGGTTAGGGGAGCAGTTCTTC
cdr3_aa: CASTTPGLGEQFF

v_call: TRBV25-1
clone_size: .
j_call: TRBJ2-7
d_call: TRBD1
cdr3_nt: TGTGCCAGCAGGGAGGGGTACAGGGGGCTTTACGAGCAGTACTTC
cdr3_aa: CASREGYRGLYEQYF

v_call: TRBV11-2
clone_size: .
j_call: TRBJ2-7
d_call: TRBD2
cdr3_nt: TGTGCCAGCAGCCCCGAGCTGCAGCGGGACTTCTACGAGCAGTACTTC
cdr3_aa: CASSPELQRDFYEQYF

v_call: TRBV2
clone_size: many
j_call: TRBJ2-7
d_call: .
cdr3_nt: TGTGCCAGCAGTGAAGCGGGGGCGGGGATCTACGAGCAGTACTTC
cdr3_aa: CASSEAGAGIYEQYF

v_call: TRBV29-1
clone_size: .
j_call: TRBJ1-2
d_call: TRBD1
cdr3_nt: TGCAGCGTACCCTGGAGGGACAGGTCTTATGGCTACACCTTC
cdr3_aa: CSVPWRDRSYGYTF

v_call: TRBV7-8
clone_size: .
j_call: TRBJ2-1
d_call: .
cdr3_nt: TGTGCCAGCAGCTCCAGTATTGAGCAGTTCTTC
cdr3_aa: CASSSSIEQFF

v_call: TRBV6-1
clone_size: .
j_call: TRBJ2-1
d_call: .
cdr3_nt: TGTGCCAGCGGACTAATCTACAATGAGCAGTTCTTC
cdr3_aa: CASGLIYNEQFF

v_call: TRBV6-5
clone_size: once
j_call: TRBJ1-2
d_call: .
cdr3_nt: TGTGCCAGCAGTAACAAACAACAGGACCACTATGGCTACACCTTC
cdr3_aa: CASSNKQQDHYGYTF

v_call: TRBV27
clone_size: .
j_call: TRBJ2-7
d_call: TRBD1
cdr3_nt: TGTGCCAGCAGTTCCCGGGACAGGGGGTACGAGCAGTACTTC
cdr3_aa: CASSSRDRGYEQYF

v_call: TRBV27
clone_size: .
j_call: TRBJ2-5
d_call: .
cdr3_nt: TGTGCCAGCAGTTACGAGTACTTC
cdr3_aa: CASSYEYF

v_call: TRBV27
clone_size: once
j_call: TRBJ2-3
d_call: TRBD2
cdr3_nt: TGTGCCAGCAGTTTAGGGACTAGCGGGAGAGGCGGCACAGATACGCAGTATTTT
cdr3_aa: CASSLGTSGRGGTDTQYF

v_call: TRBV4-1
clone_size: .
j_call: TRBJ2-1
d_call: .
cdr3_nt: TGCGCCAGCAGCCAAACAGATGGATCCTACAATGAGCAGTTCTTC
cdr3_aa: CASSQTDGSYNEQFF

v_call: TRBV29-1
clone_size: .
j_call: TRBJ2-1
d_call: .
cdr3_nt: TGCAGCGTTGTCCCCGGGCGCGGAGCGAACAATGAGCAGTTCTTC
cdr3_aa: CSVVPGRGANNEQFF

v_call: TRBV7-9
clone_size: few
j_call: TRBJ2-2
d_call: .
cdr3_nt: TGTGCCAGCAGCACAACATCGAGCACCGGGGAGCTGTTTTTT
cdr3_aa: CASSTTSSTGELFF

v_call: TRBV11-2
clone_size: .
j_call: TRBJ2-2
d_call: .
cdr3_nt: TGTGCCAGCAGCCGTCTGGAGATTCGCACAGCGAACACCGGGGAGCTGTTTTTT
cdr3_aa: CASSRLEIRTANTGELFF

v_call: TRBV4-1
clone_size: .
j_call: TRBJ1-5
d_call: .
cdr3_nt: TGCGCCAGCAGCCAAGATCTGAGCCAGACTCACAATCAGCCCCAGCATTTT
cdr3_aa: CASSQDLSQTHNQPQHF

v_call: TRBV11-2
clone_size: .
j_call: TRBJ2-2
d_call: TRBD2
cdr3_nt: TGTGCCAGCAGCTTAGCCCCCAAACTAGCGGGCCAGATCACCGGGGAGCTGTTTTTT
cdr3_aa: CASSLAPKLAGQITGELFF

v_call: TRBV2
clone_size: .
j_call: TRBJ1-1
d_call: .
cdr3_nt: TGTGCCAGCAGTGAAGCAGGGAGGGGAACTGAAGCTTTCTTT
cdr3_aa: CASSEAGRGTEAFF

v_call: TRBV10-2
clone_size: .
j_call: TRBJ2-3
d_call: TRBD2
cdr3_nt: TGCGCCTCTAAAGCGGGACCAGATACGCAGTATTTT
cdr3_aa: CASKAGPDTQYF

v_call: TRBV5-1
clone_size: .
j_call: TRBJ2-1
d_call: TRBD2
cdr3_nt: TGCGCCAGCAGCCAGCCTAGCGGGAGTGATGAGCAGTTCTTC
cdr3_aa: CASSQPSGSDEQFF

v_call: TRBV5-1
clone_size: .
j_call: TRBJ2-2
d_call: .
cdr3_nt: TGCGCCAGCAGCTTGGCGGTGGACCCCGGGGAGCTGTTTTTT
cdr3_aa: CASSLAVDPGELFF

v_call: TRBV4-1
clone_size: .
j_call: TRBJ2-3
d_call: TRBD2
cdr3_nt: TGCGCCAGCAGTTTAGGGACTAGTCAACATACGCAGTATTTT
cdr3_aa: CASSLGTSQHTQYF

v_call: TRBV9
clone_size: .
j_call: TRBJ1-2
d_call: .
cdr3_nt: TGTGCCAGCAGCGTAGTCGATAGGGAAGGCTACACCTTC
cdr3_aa: CASSVVDREGYTF

v_call: TRBV19
clone_size: .
j_call: TRBJ1-2
d_call: TRBD1
cdr3_nt: TGTGCCAGTAGACCCCTGGGGGGACAGGAAACTAACTATGGCTACACCTTC
cdr3_aa: CASRPLGGQETNYGYTF

v_call: TRBV30
clone_size: .
j_call: TRBJ2-5
d_call: TRBD1
cdr3_nt: TGTGCCTGGAGGGGCCAGGGGGACACCGCCCAAGAGACCCAGTACTTC
cdr3_aa: CAWRGQGDTAQETQYF

v_call: TRBV29-1
clone_size: .
j_call: TRBJ2-1
d_call: .
cdr3_nt: TGCAGCGTTGAAGAGAGGAGGAATGAGCAGTTCTTC
cdr3_aa: CSVEERRNEQFF

v_call: TRBV6-5
clone_size: .
j_call: TRBJ2-2
d_call: .
cdr3_nt: TGTGCCAGCAGTAGGACGCAAAACGGGGAGCTGTTTTTT
cdr3_aa: CASSRTQNGELFF

v_call: TRBV12-5
clone_size: .
j_call: TRBJ1-5
d_call: .
cdr3_nt: TGTGCTAGTGGTCCGGGCGATAGCAATCAGCCCCAGCATTTT
cdr3_aa: CASGPGDSNQPQHF

v_call: TRBV10-2
clone_size: .
j_call: TRBJ2-5
d_call: TRBD1
cdr3_nt: TGCGCCACCGTTGGACAGGGAAAAGAGTCAGAGGAGACCCAGTACTTC
cdr3_aa: CATVGQGKESEETQYF

v_call: TRBV15
clone_size: .
j_call: TRBJ2-3
d_call: .
cdr3_nt: TGTGCCACCAGCAGAGATGGCCTTGGAGGCACAGATACGCAGTATTTT
cdr3_aa: CATSRDGLGGTDTQYF

v_call: TRBV9
clone_size: .
j_call: TRBJ2-2
d_call: TRBD2
cdr3_nt: TGTGCCAGCAGCGGGTCTAGCGGGAGTACAGGGGAGCTGTTTTTT
cdr3_aa: CASSGSSGSTGELFF

v_call: TRBV29-1
clone_size: .
j_call: TRBJ2-1
d_call: .
cdr3_nt: TGCAGCGTTGGACAGGCTACCTACAATGAGCAGTTCTTC
cdr3_aa: CSVGQATYNEQFF

v_call: TRBV29-1
clone_size: .
j_call: TRBJ2-1
d_call: .
cdr3_nt: TGCAGCGTTGAAGCAAGCGGGCAGGGAGCCTACAATGAGCAGTTCTTC
cdr3_aa: CSVEASGQGAYNEQFF

v_call: TRBV19
clone_size: .
j_call: TRBJ2-7
d_call: TRBD1
cdr3_nt: TGTGCCAGTAGTATCCAAACGGGACAGACATACGAGCAGTACTTC
cdr3_aa: CASSIQTGQTYEQYF

v_call: TRBV11-2
clone_size: .
j_call: TRBJ2-4
d_call: TRBD2
cdr3_nt: TGTGCCAGCAGCATAAGGCTTACCGGGACTAGCGGGATCAAAAACATTCAGTACTTC
cdr3_aa: CASSIRLTGTSGIKNIQYF

v_call: TRBV7-9
clone_size: .
j_call: TRBJ2-2
d_call: .
cdr3_nt: TGTGCCAGCAGCTCCCTCGTCACCGGGGAGCTGTTTTTT
cdr3_aa: CASSSLVTGELFF

v_call: TRBV27
clone_size: .
j_call: TRBJ2-1
d_call: TRBD2
cdr3_nt: TGTGCCAGCAGTTCAGGGACTAGCGGATCGCAGTTCTTC
cdr3_aa: CASSSGTSGSQFF

v_call: TRBV19
clone_size: .
j_call: TRBJ2-1
d_call: TRBD2
cdr3_nt: TGTGCCAGTAGTATAGTGGCGCGGGAGGGCTTTGTGGGGTACAATGAGCAGTTCTTC
cdr3_aa: CASSIVAREGFVGYNEQFF

v_call: TRBV6-1
clone_size: .
j_call: TRBJ2-1
d_call: TRBD2
cdr3_nt: TGTGCCAGCAGGTTACTAGCGGGATACGCCAATGAGCAGTTCTTC
cdr3_aa: CASRLLAGYANEQFF

v_call: TRBV5-5
clone_size: .
j_call: TRBJ2-7
d_call: .
cdr3_nt: TGTGCCAGCAGCTCCCCCCAGGGACTTCTTTCCTACGAGCAGTACTTC
cdr3_aa: CASSSPQGLLSYEQYF

v_call: TRBV7-9
clone_size: .
j_call: TRBJ2-7
d_call: .
cdr3_nt: TGTGCCAGCAGGAATCAGAGGGAGCGCTCCTACGAGCAGTACTTC
cdr3_aa: CASRNQRERSYEQYF

v_call: TRBV29-1
clone_size: .
j_call: TRBJ2-7
d_call: TRBD1
cdr3_nt: TGCAGCGTGGAGACCGGGACAGGGGTGTCCTACGAGCAGTACTTC
cdr3_aa: CSVETGTGVSYEQYF

v_call: TRBV19
clone_size: .
j_call: TRBJ2-2
d_call: TRBD1
cdr3_nt: TGTGCCAGTAGTATTGACAGGGGGTACACCGGGGAGCTGTTTTTT
cdr3_aa: CASSIDRGYTGELFF

v_call: TRBV6-5
clone_size: .
j_call: TRBJ2-1
d_call: .
cdr3_nt: TGTGCCAGCAGGAAATCGAATGAGCAGTTCTTC
cdr3_aa: CASRKSNEQFF

v_call: TRBV5-1
clone_size: .
j_call: TRBJ2-2
d_call: TRBD2
cdr3_nt: TGCGCCAGCAGCTTGGACTCTAGCGGGCTAGCCGGGGAGCTGTTTTTT
cdr3_aa: CASSLDSSGLAGELFF

v_call: TRBV15
clone_size: .
j_call: TRBJ1-4
d_call: .
cdr3_nt: TGTGCCACCAGCAGAGACCCCCCGGGGAAACTGTTTTTT
cdr3_aa: CATSRDPPGKLFF

v_call: TRBV4-3
clone_size: .
j_call: TRBJ2-2
d_call: .
cdr3_nt: TGCGCCAGCAGCCAAGATCGTTCCTTTAACACCGGGGAGCTGTTTTTT
cdr3_aa: CASSQDRSFNTGELFF

v_call: TRBV7-6
clone_size: .
j_call: TRBJ2-7
d_call: TRBD2
cdr3_nt: TGTGCCAGCAGCTCGGGACTAGCGGGAGGCGAGCAGTACTTC
cdr3_aa: CASSSGLAGGEQYF

v_call: TRBV7-9
clone_size: .
j_call: TRBJ2-7
d_call: TRBD2
cdr3_nt: TGTGCCAGCAGCTTAAGGGTAGCGGGAGCGACCTACGAGCAGTACTTC
cdr3_aa: CASSLRVAGATYEQYF

v_call: TRBV4-1
clone_size: .
j_call: TRBJ2-3
d_call: TRBD2
cdr3_nt: TGCGCCAGCAGCCAAGAGGACCTAGCGGGAGAGTTAGATACGCAGTATTTT
cdr3_aa: CASSQEDLAGELDTQYF

v_call: TRBV7-9
clone_size: .
j_call: TRBJ2-3
d_call: .
cdr3_nt: TGTGCCAGCACTTCTGATGTCGTTGGGGAGAGCACAGATACGCAGTATTTT
cdr3_aa: CASTSDVVGESTDTQYF

v_call: TRBV5-1
clone_size: .
j_call: TRBJ2-1
d_call: TRBD2
cdr3_nt: TGCGCCAGCAGCTTAACTAGCGGGAGTGGGAATGAGCAGTTCTTC
cdr3_aa: CASSLTSGSGNEQFF

v_call: TRBV6-1
clone_size: few
j_call: TRBJ2-7
d_call: TRBD1
cdr3_nt: TGTGCCAGCAGTGCCGACAGGGGGCGCTTCTACGAGCAGTACTTC
cdr3_aa: CASSADRGRFYEQYF

v_call: TRBV25-1
clone_size: .
j_call: TRBJ2-7
d_call: .
cdr3_nt: TGTGCCAGCAGTGAATTGGGAGTATACGAGCAGTACTTC
cdr3_aa: CASSELGVYEQYF